This T cell receptor (beta chain) was observed in a study of blood T cell repertoires in COVID-19. Overall study context: Italy, Spain and the United States were the sources of the convalescent and acute COVID-19 samples. T cells, B-cell-depleted T cells, or PBMCs supplied cDNA or gDNA.

As originally analysed: Reference gene primer amplification gave estimated nucleated cell counts. This table comes from immunoSEQ multiplex PCR, and its TCRdb copy is limited to in-frame clones, with some not included. Clone size and V and J calls were adopted from that table, with D and trimming inferred from the DNA. The sample holds tens of thousands of clones, about 90% seen once. Looked up from germline, CDR1 is MGHDK and CDR2 is SYGVNS. The trim removed 4 bases at V and 4 bases at J, leaving 8 bases unmatched. The CDR3 has 16 residues. This rearrangement joins TRBV25-1 to TRBJ2-1; 9 bases map to TRBD2. The sequenced sample consisted of peripheral blood. The TCR sequence derives from a middle-aged man with active COVID-19. As DNA, the CDR3 is TGTGCCAGCAGTGGGCCGAGCGGGGGGACGTACAATGAGCAGTTCTTC. Its protein product is CASSGPSGGTYNEQFF.